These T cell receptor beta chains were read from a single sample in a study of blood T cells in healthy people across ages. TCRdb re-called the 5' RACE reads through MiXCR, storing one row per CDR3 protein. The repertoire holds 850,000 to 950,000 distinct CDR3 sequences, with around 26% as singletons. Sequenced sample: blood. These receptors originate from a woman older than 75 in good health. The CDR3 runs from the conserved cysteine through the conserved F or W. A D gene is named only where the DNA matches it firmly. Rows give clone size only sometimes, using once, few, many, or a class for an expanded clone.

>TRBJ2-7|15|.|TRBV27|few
CASSTPVSSYNEQYF
TGTGCCAGCAGCACCCCCGTTAGCTCCTACAATGAGCAGTACTTC
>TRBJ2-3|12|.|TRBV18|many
CASSLESDTQYF
TGTGCCAGCAGTTTGGAGTCGGATACGCAGTATTTT
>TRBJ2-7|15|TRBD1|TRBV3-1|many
CASSLSGTGTYEQYF
TGTGCCAGCAGCCTATCCGGGACAGGAACCTACGAGCAGTACTTC
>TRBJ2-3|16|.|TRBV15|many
CATSARGRRITDTQYF
TGTGCCACATCAGCCAGGGGGAGGCGGATCACAGATACGCAGTATTTT
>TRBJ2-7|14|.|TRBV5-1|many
CASSLGQEYYEQYF
TGCGCCAGCAGCTTGGGACAAGAGTACTACGAGCAGTACTTC
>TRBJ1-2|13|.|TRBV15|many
CATSGQGEGGYTF
TGTGCCACCAGCGGGCAGGGCGAGGGTGGCTACACCTTC
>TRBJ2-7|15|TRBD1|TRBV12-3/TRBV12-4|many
CASSATGTGIYEQYF
TGTGCCAGCAGCGCTACCGGGACAGGGATATACGAGCAGTACTTC
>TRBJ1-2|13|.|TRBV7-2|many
CASSLVGLGGYTF
TGTGCCAGCAGCTTAGTAGGGTTGGGTGGCTACACCTTC
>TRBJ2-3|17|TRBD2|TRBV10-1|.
CASSRDGSGGVADTQYF
TGCGCCAGCTCCCGCGACGGTAGCGGGGGGGTCGCAGATACGCAGTATTTT
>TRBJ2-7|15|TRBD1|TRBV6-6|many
CASREGQGFKGEQYF
TGTGCCAGCAGGGAGGGACAGGGGTTTAAGGGCGAGCAGTACTTC
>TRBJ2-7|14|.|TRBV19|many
CASRDGAQDYEQYF
TGTGCCAGCAGAGATGGGGCCCAAGACTACGAGCAGTACTTC
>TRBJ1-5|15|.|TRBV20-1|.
CSARLGGGNNQPQHF
TGCAGTGCTAGGTTAGGAGGGGGTAACAATCAGCCCCAGCATTTT
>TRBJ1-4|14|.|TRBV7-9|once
CASSLEGEREKLFF
TGTGCCAGCAGCTTAGAGGGAGAACGGGAAAAACTGTTTTTT
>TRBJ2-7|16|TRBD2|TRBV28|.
CASSLRDGGGAYEQYF
TGTGCCAGCAGTTTACGGGACGGGGGGGGAGCCTACGAGCAGTACTTC
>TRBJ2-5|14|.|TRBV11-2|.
CASSFLRAPNLQYF
TGTGCCAGCAGCTTCCTTCGGGCCCCCAATCTCCAGTACTTC
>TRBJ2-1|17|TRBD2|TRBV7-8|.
CASSSGLAGGPRDEQFF
TGTGCCAGCAGCTCCGGACTAGCGGGAGGGCCTCGCGATGAGCAGTTCTTC
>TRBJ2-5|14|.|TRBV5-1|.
CASSPGKLQETQYF
TGCGCCAGCAGCCCCGGGAAATTACAAGAGACCCAGTACTTC
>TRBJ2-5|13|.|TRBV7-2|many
CASSSRDQETQYF
TGTGCCAGCAGCTCCCGGGACCAAGAGACCCAGTACTTC
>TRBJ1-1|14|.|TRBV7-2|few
CASKGRGMNTEAFF
TGTGCCAGCAAGGGAAGGGGGATGAACACTGAAGCTTTCTTT
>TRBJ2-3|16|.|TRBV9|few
CASAGAGATSTDTQYF
TGTGCCAGCGCCGGGGCGGGGGCTACTAGCACAGATACGCAGTATTTT
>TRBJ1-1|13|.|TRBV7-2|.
CASSFGGPEGAFF
TGTGCCAGCAGCTTCGGCGGGCCCGAAGGGGCTTTCTTT
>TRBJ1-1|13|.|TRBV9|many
CASSVEGDTEAFF
TGTGCCAGCAGCGTAGAGGGGGACACTGAAGCTTTCTTT
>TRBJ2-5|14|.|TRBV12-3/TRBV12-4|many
CASSFAASQETQYF
TGTGCCAGCAGTTTTGCAGCCAGCCAAGAGACCCAGTACTTC